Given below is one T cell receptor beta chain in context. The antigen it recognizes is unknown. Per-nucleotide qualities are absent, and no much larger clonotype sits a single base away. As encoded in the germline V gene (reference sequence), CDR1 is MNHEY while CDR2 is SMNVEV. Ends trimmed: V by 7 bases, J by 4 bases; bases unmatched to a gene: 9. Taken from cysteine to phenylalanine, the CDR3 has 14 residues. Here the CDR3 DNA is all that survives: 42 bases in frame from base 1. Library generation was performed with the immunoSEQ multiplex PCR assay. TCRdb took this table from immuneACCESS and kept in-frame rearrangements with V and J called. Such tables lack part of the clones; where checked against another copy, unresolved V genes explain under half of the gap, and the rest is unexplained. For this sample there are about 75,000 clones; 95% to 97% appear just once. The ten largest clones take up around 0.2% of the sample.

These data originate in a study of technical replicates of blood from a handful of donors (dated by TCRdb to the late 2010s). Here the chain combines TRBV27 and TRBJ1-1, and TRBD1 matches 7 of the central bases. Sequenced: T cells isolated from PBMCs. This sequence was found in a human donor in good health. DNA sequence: TGTGCCAGCACTCTACGGAGGGGGCTCACTGAAGCTTTCTTT. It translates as CASTLRRGLTEAFF.